The next 10 T cell receptor beta chains were all read from a single sample in a study of CD8+CD57+ T cells in acquired aplastic anemia. The use of genomic DNA as template underpinned the TCR beta VDJ and CDR3 profiling. TCRdb re-called the reads through MiXCR, storing one row per CDR3 protein. The profile shows 220,000 or so distinct CDR3 sequences, about 62% of them singletons. For sequencing, patients were chosen who had shown expansion of CD8+CD57+ cells by flow cytometry. Material: sorted CD4+, CD8+, or CD8+CD57+ T cells (not recorded which) from PBMCs. These receptors were taken from a human donor with aplastic anemia.

This clonotype appeared many times. The CDR3 DNA reads TGTGCCAGCAGCTCAGCGCGGGACAGGGGGCCTTATTCACTCTATGGCTACACCTTC. The encoded protein is CASSSARDRGPYSLYGYTF. The rearrangement joins TRBV7-2 to TRBJ1-2; 12 bases are a match to TRBD1. Germline CDR1 reads SGHTA; CDR2 reads FQGNSA. The CDR3 sequence is 19 residues long. Trimming cost V 4 bases and J 4 bases; bases outside gene matches: 16.

This clonotype has more than one count but fewer than ten. The chain joins TRBV24-1 to TRBJ2-1; TRBD1 matches 8 bases. This CDR3 spans 15 amino acids. Losses at the gene ends were 3 bases for V and 7 bases for J; bases not matched to a gene: 7. Germline loops: CDR1 KGHDR, CDR2 SFDVKD. The CDR3 reads CATSDRAGGLNEQFF. CDR3 DNA sequence: TGTGCCACCAGTGATCGGGCAGGGGGCCTGAATGAGCAGTTCTTC.

CDR3: CASSMGSGGAYEQFF. The CDR3 DNA follows: TGTGCCAGTAGTATGGGAAGCGGGGGGGCCTATGAGCAGTTCTTC. V is TRBV19 and J is TRBJ2-1; 10 bases align to TRBD2. The V gene end was trimmed by 3 bases and the J gene end by 8 bases; junction bases not matched to a gene: 7. Germline CDR1 and CDR2: LNHDA and SQIVND (reference sequence). The CDR3 is made up of 15 amino acids.

With regard to this clonotype: As the CDR3 is not closed by the conserved phenylalanine or tryptophan, this likely results from a read error. V and J are TRBV6-5 and TRBJ2-7, with D maybe TRBD2 (6 bases). The CDR3 loop spans 12 amino acids. The germline CDR1 and CDR2 sequences are MNHEY and SVGAGI. CDR3 sequence reads: CATGTPSYEQYT. DNA of the CDR3: TGTGCTACCGGGACTCCCTCCTACGAGCAGTACACA.

This clonotype turned up a few times. V gene TRBV7-9 combines with J gene TRBJ1-1; D is uncertain. Per germline, CDR1 SEHNR and CDR2 FQNEAQ (reference sequence). This CDR3 has 13 residues. V lost 4 bases and J 1 base, leaving 7 bases between the germline ends. For the CDR3, the DNA is TGTGCCAGCAGCTCTCCAGAGAACACTGAAGCTTTCTTT. It is translated as CASSSPENTEAFF.

The chain recombines TRBV7-3 with TRBJ1-2; D possibly corresponds to TRBD1 (6 bases). The CDR3 runs 13 residues. In germline, CDR1 is SGHTA, CDR2 FQGTGA. The V gene lost 9 bases and the J gene lost 7 bases, with 18 bases spanning the gap. The CDR3, as DNA: TGTGCCAGTAGCCGGGGGGGGCTTGCTGGCTACACCTTC. This encodes CASSRGGLAGYTF.

Concerning this clonotype: One end of the junction does not line up with germline, which may come from a read error. The chain uses TRBV19 and TRBJ1-1; a possible D gene is TRBD1 (6 bases). CDR1 and CDR2 from the germline V gene are LNHDA and SQIVND (reference sequence). The CDR3 consists of 12 residues. The CDR3 sequence: CASSGWDTQAFF. CDR3 in DNA: TGTGCCAGTAGTGGCTGGGACACTCAAGCTTTCTTT.

V is TRBV11-2 and J is TRBJ2-1; D gene uncertain. The CDR3 is 14 residues long. CDR1 is SGHAT and CDR2 is FQNNGV in the germline V gene. Trimming pared 5 bases from V and 9 bases from J, leaving 17 bases between. The CDR3 region is CASSQGPAPGEQFF. Written as DNA, the CDR3 is TGTGCCAGCAGCCAAGGGCCGGCCCCGGGTGAGCAGTTCTTC.

A remark on this clonotype: Here the CDR3 omits its conserved ending phenylalanine or tryptophan, so a read error is the likely source. The rearrangement links TRBV7-9 to TRBJ2-7, with 9 bases lining up with TRBD1. From germline, CDR1 is SEHNR and CDR2 FQNEAQ (reference sequence). V lost 6 bases to trimming and J lost 6 bases; unmatched junction nucleotides: 9. The CDR3 runs 14 residues. CDR3 protein: CASSFRDRVGEQYL. CDR3 in DNA: TGTGCCAGCAGTTTCCGGGACAGGGTTGGCGAGCAGTACCTC.

The rearrangement joins TRBV29-1 to TRBJ2-3; TRBD2 matches at 7 bases. The CDR3 consists of 16 residues. Germline loops: CDR1 SQVTM, CDR2 ANQGSEA. The J segment lost 3 bases and the V segment lost 3 bases, leaving 12 bases of the junction unmatched. The CDR3 reads CSVEGREFSFTDTQYF. For the CDR3, the DNA is TGCAGCGTTGAGGGGCGGGAGTTTTCGTTTACAGATACGCAGTATTTT.